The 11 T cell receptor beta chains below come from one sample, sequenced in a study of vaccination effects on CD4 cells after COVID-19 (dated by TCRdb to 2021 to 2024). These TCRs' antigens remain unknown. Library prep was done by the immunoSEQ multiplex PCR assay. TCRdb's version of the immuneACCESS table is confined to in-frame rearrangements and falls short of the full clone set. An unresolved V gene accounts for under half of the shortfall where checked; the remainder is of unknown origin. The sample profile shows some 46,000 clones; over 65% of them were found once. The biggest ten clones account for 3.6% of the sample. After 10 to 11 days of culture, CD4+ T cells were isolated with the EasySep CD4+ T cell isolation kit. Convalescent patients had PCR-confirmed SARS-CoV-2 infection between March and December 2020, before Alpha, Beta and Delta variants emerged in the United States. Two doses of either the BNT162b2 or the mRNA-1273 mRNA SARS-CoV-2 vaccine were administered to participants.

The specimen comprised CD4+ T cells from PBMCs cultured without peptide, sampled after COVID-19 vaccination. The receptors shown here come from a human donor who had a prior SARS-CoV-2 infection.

CDR3: CARTTGFQPQHF. The CDR3 nucleotides read TGTGCCAGAACAACAGGCTTCCAGCCCCAGCATTTT. The chain recombines TRBV4-2 with TRBJ1-5; possible D gene TRBD1, 5 bases. V gave up 9 bases and J gave up 7 bases, with 13 bases separating them. CDR1 is LGHNA and CDR2 is YNFKEQ in the germline V gene. CDR3 size: 12 residues.

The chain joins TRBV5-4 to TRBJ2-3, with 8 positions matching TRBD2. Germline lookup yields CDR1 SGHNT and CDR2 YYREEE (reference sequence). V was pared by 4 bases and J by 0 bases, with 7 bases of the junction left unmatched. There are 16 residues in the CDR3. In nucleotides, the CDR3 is TGTGCCAGCAGCCCCGGGACTAGTCGGAGCACAGATACGCAGTATTTT. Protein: CASSPGTSRSTDTQYF.

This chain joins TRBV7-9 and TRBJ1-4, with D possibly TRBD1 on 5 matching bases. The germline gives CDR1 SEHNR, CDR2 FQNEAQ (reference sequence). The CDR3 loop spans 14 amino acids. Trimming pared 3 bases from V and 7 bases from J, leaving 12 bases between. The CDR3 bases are TGTGCCAGCAGCTTTAGCATCGGGGGTGAAAAACTGTTTTTT. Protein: CASSFSIGGEKLFF.

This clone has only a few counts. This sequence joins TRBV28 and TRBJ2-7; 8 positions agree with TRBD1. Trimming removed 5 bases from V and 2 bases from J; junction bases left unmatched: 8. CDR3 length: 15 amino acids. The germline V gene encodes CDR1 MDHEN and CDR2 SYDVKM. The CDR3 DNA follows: TGTGCCAGCAGTATCACCGGGACAGGAGCCTACGAGCAGTACTTC. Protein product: CASSITGTGAYEQYF.

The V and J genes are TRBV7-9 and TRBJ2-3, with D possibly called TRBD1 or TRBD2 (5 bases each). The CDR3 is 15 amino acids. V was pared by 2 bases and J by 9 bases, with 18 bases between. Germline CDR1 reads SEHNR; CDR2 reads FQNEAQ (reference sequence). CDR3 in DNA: TGTGCCAGCAGCTTAACTGGGGCGAGTCGGGGCACGCAGTATTTT. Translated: CASSLTGASRGTQYF.

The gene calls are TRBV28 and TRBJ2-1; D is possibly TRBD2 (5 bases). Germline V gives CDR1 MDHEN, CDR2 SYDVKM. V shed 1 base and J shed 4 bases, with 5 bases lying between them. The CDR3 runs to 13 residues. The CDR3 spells CASSLSGYNEQFF. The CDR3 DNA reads TGTGCCAGCAGTTTATCGGGGTACAATGAGCAGTTCTTC. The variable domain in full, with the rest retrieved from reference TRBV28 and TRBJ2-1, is DVKVTQSSRYLVKRTGEKVFLECVQDMDHENMFWYRQDPGLGLRLIYFSYDVKMKEKGDIPEGYSVSREKKERFSLILESASTNQTSMYLCASSLSGYNEQFFGPGTRLTVL.

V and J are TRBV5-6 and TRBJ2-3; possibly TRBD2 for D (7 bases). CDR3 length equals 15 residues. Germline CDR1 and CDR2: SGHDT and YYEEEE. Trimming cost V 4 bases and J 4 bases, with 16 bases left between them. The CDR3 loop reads CASSGGGGPADTQYF. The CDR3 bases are TGTGCCAGCAGCGGAGGGGGGGGGCCTGCAGATACGCAGTATTTT. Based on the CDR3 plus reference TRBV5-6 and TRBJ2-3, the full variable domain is DAGVTQSPTHLIKTRGQQVTLRCSPKSGHDTVSWYQQALGQGPQFIFQYYEEEERQRGNFPDRFSGHQFPNYSSELNVNALLLGDSALYLCASSGGGGPADTQYFGPGTRLTVL.

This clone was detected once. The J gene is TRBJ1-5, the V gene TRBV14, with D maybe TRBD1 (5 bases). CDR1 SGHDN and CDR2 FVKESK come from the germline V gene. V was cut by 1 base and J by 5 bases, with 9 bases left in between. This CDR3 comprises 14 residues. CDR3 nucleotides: TGTGCCAGCAGCCAAGGAATAGGGGATCAGCCCCAGCATTTT. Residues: CASSQGIGDQPQHF.

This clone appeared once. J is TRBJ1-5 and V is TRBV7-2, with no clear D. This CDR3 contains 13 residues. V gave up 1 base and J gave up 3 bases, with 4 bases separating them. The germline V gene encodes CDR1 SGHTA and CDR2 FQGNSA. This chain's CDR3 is CASSLENNQPQHF. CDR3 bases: TGTGCCAGCAGCTTAGAAAACAATCAGCCCCAGCATTTT.

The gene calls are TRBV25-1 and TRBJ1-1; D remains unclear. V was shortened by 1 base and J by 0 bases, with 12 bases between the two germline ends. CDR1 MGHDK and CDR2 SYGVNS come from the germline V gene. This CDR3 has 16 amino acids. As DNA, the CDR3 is TGTGCCAGCAGTGAATTTGACGGGAGGGTGAACACTGAAGCTTTCTTT. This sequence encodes CASSEFDGRVNTEAFF.

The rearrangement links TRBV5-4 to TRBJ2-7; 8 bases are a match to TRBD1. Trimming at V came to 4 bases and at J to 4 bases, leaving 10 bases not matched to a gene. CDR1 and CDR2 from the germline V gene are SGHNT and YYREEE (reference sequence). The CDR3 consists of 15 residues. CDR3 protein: CASSISNTGGYEQYF. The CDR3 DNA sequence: TGTGCCAGCAGCATCTCGAACACAGGGGGATACGAGCAGTACTTC.